The 3 T cell receptor beta chains reported below all come from one sample, sequenced in a study of a mutant IDH1 vaccine in newly diagnosed glioma. Profiled with immunoSEQ multiplex PCR; TCRdb holds only in-frame clones, not every one. The data contain about 62,000 clones, around 83% of them seen just once; the ten biggest clones take up 3.8%. Which antigens these TCRs recognize remains unknown. Time point meaning: week 47, end of study. Doses comprised 300 ug of mutant IDH1 20-mer peptide each, plus topical imiquimod. Material: PBMCs, obtained from a glioma patient whose treatment included an IDH1 peptide vaccine. Source of these receptors: a man aged 30 to 45 with glioma.

The gene calls are TRBV7-9 and TRBJ2-5, with TRBD2 matching over 10 bases. The CDR3 spans 17 residues. The V and J ends lost 3 bases and 0 bases, in that order; junction bases with no gene match: 7. CDR1 is SEHNR and CDR2 is FQNEAQ in the germline V gene (reference sequence). For the CDR3, the DNA is TGTGCCAGCAGCTTTGAGAGCGGGGGGGAGTACCAAGAGACCCAGTACTTC. Translated, it gives CASSFESGGEYQETQYF.

V is TRBV5-1 and J is TRBJ2-5; tentatively, D is TRBD1 or TRBD2 (5 bases each). The CDR3 runs 15 residues. V shed 4 bases and J shed 2 bases, with 15 bases lying between them. Germline CDR1 is SGHRS and CDR2 is YFSETQ. The CDR3: CASSLSSGPQETQYF. In DNA, the CDR3 is TGCGCCAGCAGCCTGTCCTCGGGGCCACAAGAGACCCAGTACTTC.

This chain connects TRBV5-4 to TRBJ2-2, with 15 nucleotides matching TRBD2. The CDR3 runs 18 residues. Germline V gene lookup returns CDR1 SGHNT and CDR2 YYREEE (reference sequence). The J segment lost 0 bases and the V segment lost 8 bases, leaving 8 bases of the junction unmatched. CDR3 coding DNA: TGTGCCAGTCATGGGACTAGCGGGGGGAACACGAACACCGGGGAGCTGTTTTTT. Protein product: CASHGTSGGNTNTGELFF.